Presented here are 11 T cell receptor beta chains from one specimen sequenced in a study of neurological immune-mediated disorders. TCRdb reprocessed the 5' RACE reads via MiXCR and lists one record per CDR3 protein. The profile shows tens of thousands of distinct CDR3 sequences, 2.6% of them singletons. Sequenced: PBMCs. These receptors were collected from a woman in her 30s with multiple sclerosis.

This clonotype was counted ten times or more. CDR3 DNA: TGTGCCAGCAGCCGGGAGCCGGGACAGGGGGCGGTTTTAGGCTACACCTTC. Its protein is CASSREPGQGAVLGYTF. V is TRBV7-2 and J is TRBJ1-2, with TRBD1 matching 12 bases. The germline CDR1 and CDR2 sequences are SGHTA and FQGNSA. The CDR3 has 17 amino acids. The J segment lost 8 bases and the V segment lost 5 bases, leaving 15 bases of the junction unmatched.

This clonotype was seen at least ten times. CDR3 DNA: TGCAGTGCTAGGGGGGACACCGGAGGGGGCAATCAGCCCCAGCATTTT. Translating it yields CSARGDTGGGNQPQHF. The rearrangement links TRBV20-1 to TRBJ1-5, with D perhaps TRBD1 (6 bases). Germline lookup yields CDR1 DFQATT and CDR2 SNEGSKA (reference sequence). With 3 bases removed from V and 2 bases from J, the gap between germline ends came to 17 bases. CDR3 length: 16 residues.

This clonotype came up many times. This chain connects TRBV6-5 to TRBJ2-7; unclear D gene. Germline lookup yields CDR1 MNHEY and CDR2 SVGAGI. V dropped 0 bases and J dropped 4 bases, with 7 bases sitting between them. The CDR3 totals 13 residues. CDR3 loop: CASSYSAGYEQYF. CDR3 coding DNA: TGTGCCAGCAGTTACTCTGCCGGGTACGAGCAGTACTTC.

This clonotype was counted many times. This chain joins TRBV6-6 and TRBJ1-5, with D unresolved. Germline V gene sequence: CDR1 MNHNY, CDR2 SVGAGI (reference sequence). The V end was cut by 9 bases, the J end by 1 base, with 16 bases between. The CDR3 sequence is 15 residues long. The CDR3 bases are TGTGCCAGTTCCGGGCCCCAGAGCAGCAATCAGCCCCAGCATTTT. Its translation: CASSGPQSSNQPQHF.

This clonotype came up many times. The chain has TRBV7-2 and TRBJ1-1, with 7 nucleotides matching TRBD1. Germline CDR1 and CDR2: SGHTA and FQGNSA. V lost 5 bases, J lost 5 bases, and 11 bases stayed unmatched. The CDR3 sequence is 15 residues long. The CDR3 DNA reads as TGTGCCAGCAGCGCCAAACAGGGGCCTTTGACTGAAGCTTTCTTT. This gives the protein CASSAKQGPLTEAFF.

The table lists this clonotype with many counts. The chain recombines TRBV4-3 with TRBJ2-1, with D hard to call. V was trimmed by 0 bases and J by 7 bases, leaving 13 bases between them. Per germline, CDR1 LGHNA and CDR2 YSLEER. This CDR3 is 15 amino acids long. The CDR3 bases are TGCGCCAGCAGCCAAGAACCTGGGATCCCAAATGAGCAGTTCTTC. Protein: CASSQEPGIPNEQFF.

This clonotype has at least ten counts. The chain joins TRBV29-1 to TRBJ2-1; D unclear. Trimming removed 2 bases from V and 0 bases from J, with 8 bases in between. Germline V gene data show CDR1 as SQVTM and CDR2 as ANQGSEA. The CDR3 loop spans 14 amino acids. CDR3 DNA sequence: TGCAGCGTTGAAATCCTGAGCTCCTACAATGAGCAGTTCTTC. Protein sequence: CSVEILSSYNEQFF.

This clonotype was seen many times. This sequence joins TRBV5-1 and TRBJ2-1; D is possibly TRBD1 (6 bases). The CDR3 has 14 amino acids. Trimming took off 7 bases at V and 6 bases at J, with 17 bases between the two ends. From germline, CDR1 is SGHRS and CDR2 YFSETQ. CDR3 sequence (DNA): TGCGCCAGCCTCCGGGACACCGGCGCCAATGAGCAGTTCTTC. It specifies CASLRDTGANEQFF.

This clonotype came up many times. V and J are TRBV3-1 and TRBJ2-7; 8 bases match TRBD1. This CDR3 spans 15 amino acids. The V segment lost 3 bases and the J segment 4 bases; nucleotides outside the gene matches: 8. CDR1 is LGHDT, CDR2 YNNKEL, per germline (reference sequence). The CDR3 loop is CASSQGGTGGYEQYF. DNA of the CDR3: TGTGCCAGCAGCCAGGGCGGGACAGGAGGATACGAGCAGTACTTC.

Many counts were recorded for this clonotype. J is TRBJ2-2 and V is TRBV5-1, with TRBD2 identical over 11 bases. Germline loops: CDR1 SGHRS, CDR2 YFSETQ. The CDR3 runs to 16 residues. V gave up 4 bases and J gave up 0 bases; unmatched junction bases: 2. As DNA, the CDR3 is TGCGCCAGCAGCCCGACTAGCGGGGCGAACACCGGGGAGCTGTTTTTT. Translating gives CASSPTSGANTGELFF.

This clonotype was observed many times. This rearrangement joins TRBV29-1 to TRBJ1-1, with a weak D call TRBD1 (5 bases). Per the germline V gene, CDR1 is SQVTM and CDR2 is ANQGSEA. Trimming left V 6 bases short and J 4 bases short, with 12 bases between. This CDR3 contains 12 residues. The CDR3 sequence is CSVGGGTTEAFF. As DNA, the CDR3 is TGCAGCGTGGGGGGAGGGACCACTGAAGCTTTCTTT.